The 7 T cell receptor beta chains in this list originate from one sample, sequenced in a study of PD-1 blockade in classical Hodgkin lymphoma. Only in-frame clones appear in the TCRdb table, and some are missing; sequencing was by immunoSEQ multiplex PCR. The sample holds about 37,000 clones, 76% seen once. Every patient experienced relapse after autologous stem cell transplantation, and brentuximab vedotin exposure varied. The sample in question was peripheral blood mononuclear cells (PBMCs), obtained before the second cycle of nivolumab. These receptors were obtained from a human donor with classical Hodgkin lymphoma.

On this clone itself: Different DNA sequences within this sample yield the same CDR3. V gene TRBV2 combines with J gene TRBJ2-3; D unclear. The ends were cut back, 2 bases at V and 0 bases at J, with 6 bases in the middle. This CDR3 comprises 14 residues. CDR1 is SNHLY, CDR2 FYNNEI, per germline. CDR3 DNA: TGTGCCAGCAGTGAATCCTGGAGCACAGATACGCAGTATTTT. The encoded protein is CASSESWSTDTQYF.

The chain couples TRBV7-2 to TRBJ2-7, with 9 bases identical to TRBD1. The germline V gene encodes CDR1 SGHTA and CDR2 FQGNSA. The CDR3 has 14 residues. V dropped 3 bases and J dropped 6; count of bases not matched to a gene: 6. The CDR3 loop reads CASSFGTGRGEQYF. CDR3 DNA sequence: TGTGCCAGCAGCTTCGGGACAGGGAGAGGCGAGCAGTACTTC.

J is TRBJ1-1 and V is TRBV5-1; D not resolved. CDR3 length: 13 amino acids. Germline CDR1 and CDR2: SGHRS and YFSETQ. Between the trimmed V and J ends, which lost 4 bases and 1 base, there was a span of 8 bases. CDR3 nucleotides: TGCGCCAGCAGCCCAGGACCGAACACTGAAGCTTTCTTT. Protein: CASSPGPNTEAFF.

V and J are TRBV9 and TRBJ2-7; possibly TRBD1 for D (5 bases). CDR1 is SGDLS, CDR2 YYNGEE, per germline. The CDR3 is 14 residues long. Trimming took off 6 bases at V and 3 bases at J, with 16 bases between the two ends. The CDR3 nucleotides are TGTGCCAGCACCCCGGCAGTAGGGGACTACGAGCAGTACTTC. It specifies CASTPAVGDYEQYF.

The chain links TRBV11-2 to TRBJ2-3, with D unclear. Germline CDR1 reads SGHAT; CDR2 reads FQNNGV. V was cut by 3 bases and J by 5 bases, with 12 bases left in between. The CDR3 has 14 residues. In DNA, the CDR3 is TGTGCCAGCAGCTTGTCAGTGGCTGTAGATACGCAGTATTTT. This encodes CASSLSVAVDTQYF.

The rearrangement links TRBV7-2 to TRBJ2-7; TRBD2 is a possible D gene (5 bases). The V end was cut by 5 bases, the J end by 3 bases, with 11 bases between. This CDR3 region has 13 residues. CDR1 is SGHTA and CDR2 is FQGNSA in the germline V gene. Here the CDR3 reads CASSTAGDYEQYF. The CDR3 bases are TGTGCCAGCAGCACCGCGGGCGACTACGAGCAGTACTTC.

The rearrangement links TRBV5-6 to TRBJ2-4; TRBD1 is a possible D gene (6 bases). The CDR3 contains 14 residues. Trimming took 4 bases from V and 5 from J, leaving 13 bases between them. Germline CDR1 is SGHDT and CDR2 is YYEEEE. The CDR3 region is CASSGTGYQNIQYF. The CDR3 bases are TGTGCCAGCAGCGGAACAGGGTACCAAAACATTCAGTACTTC.